The T cell receptor beta chain under discussion was sequenced for a study of T cells in Graves' hyperthyroidism and ophthalmopathy. Using RNA transcripts as the source, TCR beta CDR3 regions were amplified. A set of HTBI primers served as the primers for a first-round RT-PCR of the TCR CDR3. TCRdb ran MiXCR on the multiplex PCR reads and lists one entry per CDR3 protein. The repertoire holds around 350,000 distinct CDR3 sequences, with roughly 13% as singletons. This clonotype was seen a few times. Its antigen is not known. Study-level findings and limits: Most expanded thyroid clonotypes above 0.001 also appeared in blood. The model identified upcoming ophthalmopathy a median approximately six months ahead of onset. A model built on 13 V-J features separated ophthalmopathy from stable hyperthyroidism.

The TCR comes from a woman in her late teens or twenties with Graves' hyperthyroidism. The sample comprised blood.

The DNA of the CDR3 is TGTGCCAGCACCTCCCCAGTCCGACCCCTCCACTTT. Residues: CASTSPVRPLHF. The rearrangement joins TRBV28 to TRBJ1-6; no firm D call. CDR3 length: 12 amino acids. Germline V gene data show CDR1 as MDHEN and CDR2 as SYDVKM. V was clipped by 7 bases and J by 12 bases, with 13 bases between them.